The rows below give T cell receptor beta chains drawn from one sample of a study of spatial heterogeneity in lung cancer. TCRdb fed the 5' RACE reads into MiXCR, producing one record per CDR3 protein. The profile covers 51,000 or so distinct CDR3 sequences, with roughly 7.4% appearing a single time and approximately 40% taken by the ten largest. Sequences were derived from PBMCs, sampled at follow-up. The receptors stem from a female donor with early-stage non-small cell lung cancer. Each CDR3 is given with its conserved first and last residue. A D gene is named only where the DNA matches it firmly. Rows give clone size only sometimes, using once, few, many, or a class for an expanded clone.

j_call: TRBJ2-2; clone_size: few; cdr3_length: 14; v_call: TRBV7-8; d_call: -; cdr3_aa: CASSLGSRRSELFF; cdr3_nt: TGTGCCAGCAGCTTAGGGTCACGAAGAAGTGAGCTGTTTTTT
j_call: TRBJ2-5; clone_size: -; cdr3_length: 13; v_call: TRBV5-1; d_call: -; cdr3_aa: CASSPQGQETQYF; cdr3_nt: TGCGCCAGCAGCCCACAGGGCCAAGAGACCCAGTACTTC
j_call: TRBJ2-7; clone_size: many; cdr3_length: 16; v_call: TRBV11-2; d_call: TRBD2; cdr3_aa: CASSPQPGLAGYEQYF; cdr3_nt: TGTGCCAGCAGCCCACAACCGGGACTAGCGGGCTACGAGCAGTACTTC
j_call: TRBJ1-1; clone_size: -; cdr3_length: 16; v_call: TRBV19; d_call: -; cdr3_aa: CASSTLGRHMNTEAFF; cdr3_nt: TGTGCCAGTAGTACCCTGGGACGACACATGAACACTGAAGCTTTCTTT
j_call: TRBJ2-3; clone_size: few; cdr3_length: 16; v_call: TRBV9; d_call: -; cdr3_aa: CASSVDHRPSTDTQYF; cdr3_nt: TGTGCCAGCAGCGTAGATCACAGGCCAAGCACAGATACGCAGTATTTT
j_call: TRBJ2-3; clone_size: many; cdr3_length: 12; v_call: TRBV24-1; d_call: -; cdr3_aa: CATRGSTDTQYF; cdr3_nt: TGTGCCACCCGCGGCTCCACAGATACGCAGTATTTT
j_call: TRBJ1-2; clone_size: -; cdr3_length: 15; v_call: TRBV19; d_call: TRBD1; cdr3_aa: CASSIYNRGTYGYTF; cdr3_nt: TGTGCCAGTAGTATATATAACAGGGGAACCTATGGCTACACCTTC
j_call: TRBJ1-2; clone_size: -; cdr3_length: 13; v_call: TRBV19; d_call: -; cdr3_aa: CASSISSNYGYTF; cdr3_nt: TGTGCCAGTAGTATTAGCAGTAACTATGGCTACACCTTC
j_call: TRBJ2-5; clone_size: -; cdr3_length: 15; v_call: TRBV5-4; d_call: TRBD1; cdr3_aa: CASSPGQGLRETQYF; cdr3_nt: TGTGCCAGCAGCCCGGGACAGGGGCTAAGGGAGACCCAGTACTTC
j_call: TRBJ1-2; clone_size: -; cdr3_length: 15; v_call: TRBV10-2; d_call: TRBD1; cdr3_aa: CASSHTDRAGYGYTF; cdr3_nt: TGCGCCAGCAGTCACACGGACAGGGCGGGCTATGGCTACACCTTC
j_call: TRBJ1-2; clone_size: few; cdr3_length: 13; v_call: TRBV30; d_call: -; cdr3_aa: CAWSVTGTDGYTF; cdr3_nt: TGTGCCTGGAGTGTTACAGGGACGGATGGCTACACCTTC
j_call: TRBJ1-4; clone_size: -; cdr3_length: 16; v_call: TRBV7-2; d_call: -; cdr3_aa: CASSLAGTGHNEKLFF; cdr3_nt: TGTGCCAGCAGCTTAGCGGGGACTGGACACAATGAAAAACTGTTTTTT
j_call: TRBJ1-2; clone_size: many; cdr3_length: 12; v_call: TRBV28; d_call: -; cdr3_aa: CASSSGYYGYTF; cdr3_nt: TGTGCCAGCAGTTCGGGGTACTATGGCTACACCTTC
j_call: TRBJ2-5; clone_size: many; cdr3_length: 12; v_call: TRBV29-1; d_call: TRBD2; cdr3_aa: CSVERGGETQYF; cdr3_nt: TGCAGCGTCGAGCGGGGGGGCGAGACCCAGTACTTC
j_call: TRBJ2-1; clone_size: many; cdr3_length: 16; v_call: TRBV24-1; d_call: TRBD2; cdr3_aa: CATSDLSSGPYNEQFF; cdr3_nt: TGTGCCACCAGTGATTTGTCTAGCGGTCCCTACAATGAGCAGTTCTTC
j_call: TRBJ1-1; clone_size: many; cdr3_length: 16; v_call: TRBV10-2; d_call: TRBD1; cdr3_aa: CASSERDRGLNTEAFF; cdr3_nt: TGCGCCAGCAGTGAGAGGGACAGGGGACTCAACACTGAAGCTTTCTTT